This T cell receptor beta chain was captured by sequencing in a study of blood T cell repertoires in COVID-19. Study details: From the United States, Italy and Spain came samples of acute and convalescent COVID-19.

Donors in Cohort 3 who had recovered were those with two negative PCRs, healthcare professional clearance, or resolution of their symptoms. Original processing notes: Amplification from reference gene primers served as the basis for estimated nucleated cell counts. The protocol was immunoSEQ multiplex PCR, while the TCRdb copy is restricted to in-frame clones and leaves out a portion. V, J and clone size were drawn from that table, and D and trimming were deduced from the DNA. The sample has 150,000 to 250,000 clones, 80% to 90% seen once. The sample holds a few counts of this clone. Material for sequencing was PBMCs or T cells enriched from blood (not recorded which). The TCR originated in a man in his forties or fifties who had recovered from COVID-19.

The DNA for the CDR3 is TGCGCCAGCAGCCAAATGACAGGGGGACCCTACGAGCAGTACGTC. Its protein is CASSQMTGGPYEQYV. V is TRBV4-1 and J is TRBJ2-7; 9 nucleotides line up with TRBD1. This CDR3 is 15 amino acids long. Germline loops: CDR1 MGHRA, CDR2 YSYEKL. Germline trimming cut 2 bases from V and 2 bases from J; bases unmatched to any gene: 4.